The 4 T cell receptor beta chains below come from one sample, sequenced in a study of blood T cell repertoires in COVID-19. Libraries were prepared by immunoSEQ multiplex PCR; TCRdb keeps only in-frame clonotypes and omits some of them. The data contain about 190,000 clones, less than 80% of them singletons. Sequenced sample: peripheral blood. These receptors were obtained from a man in his fifties who had recovered from COVID-19.

The J gene is TRBJ2-3, the V gene TRBV30; D might be TRBD2 (6 bases). Deletions cut 4 bases from V and 2 bases from J, with 19 bases between. The CDR3 sequence is 16 residues long. The germline gives CDR1 GTSNPN, CDR2 SVGIG (reference sequence). The CDR3 bases are TGTGCCTGGACTCGGGGAGTGGGAGGCCTCACAGATACGCAGTATTTT. Protein product: CAWTRGVGGLTDTQYF.

The rearrangement uses TRBV10-2 and TRBJ2-3, with TRBD2 as a possible D gene (6 bases). The germline gives CDR1 WSHSY, CDR2 SAAADI. CDR3 length: 15 amino acids. V was trimmed by 5 bases and J by 2 bases, leaving 14 bases between them. In DNA form, the CDR3 reads TGCGCCAGCAGTTCCCCTAGCGCTAACACAGATACGCAGTATTTT. This sequence encodes CASSSPSANTDTQYF.

This clone was detected ten times or more. This chain connects TRBV6-1 to TRBJ1-5, with a possible D match to TRBD1 (5 bases). From germline, CDR1 is MNHNS and CDR2 SASEGT. CDR3 length: 17 residues. The V end was cut by 4 bases, the J end by 1 base, with 17 bases between. CDR3 loop: CASSGQGLRGSNQPQHF. For the CDR3, the DNA is TGTGCCAGCAGTGGGCAGGGACTTAGAGGGAGCAATCAGCCCCAGCATTTT.

The chain carries TRBV6-5 and TRBJ2-2; 8 nucleotides line up with TRBD1. The CDR3 is 14 amino acids. V gave up 6 bases and J gave up 4 bases; unmatched junction bases: 4. Germline values: CDR1 MNHEY, CDR2 SVGAGI. The CDR3 sequence is CASSGQGGTGELFF. For the CDR3, the DNA is TGTGCCAGCAGCGGACAGGGAGGCACCGGGGAGCTGTTTTTT.